This T cell receptor beta chain was sequenced for a study of blood T cell repertoires in COVID-19. About the research overall: Sources were T cells, B-cell-depleted T cells, or PBMCs; the material itself was cDNA or gDNA.

Enrollees, roughly 18 to 90 years old, lived in 20 to 25 US areas. Participants had their cohort set by participant-reported clinical history. The authors' processing: Reference gene primer amplification gave nucleated cell count estimates. Clones were read by immunoSEQ multiplex PCR, and TCRdb kept only the in-frame ones, dropping some. For V, J and clone size, that table is used; D and trimming come from the DNA. The sample contains roughly 200,000 clones, roughly 91% of which appear only once. Germline CDR1 MNHEY, CDR2 SVGAGI. V lost 6 bases and J lost 7; bases outside the gene matches: 5. The CDR3 contains 12 residues.

The J gene is TRBJ2-5, the V gene TRBV6-5; TRBD1 matches 7 bases. Specimen: PBMCs or T cells enriched from blood (not recorded which). This sequence originates from a woman aged 25 to 39 with acute COVID-19. The CDR3 is CASRNRGGTQYF. The CDR3 coding sequence is TGTGCCAGCAGGAACAGGGGCGGGACCCAGTACTTC.